Detailed here is one TCR beta chain. Per the original data handling: Reference gene primer amplification gave estimated nucleated cell counts. Assay: immunoSEQ multiplex PCR; the TCRdb copy retains only in-frame clones and omits some. The V and J calls and clone size are taken from that table; D and trimming were inferred from the DNA. Among fewer than 200,000 clones listed, about 87% were seen once. The CDR3 is 13 residues long. The germline gives CDR1 SEHNR, CDR2 FQNEAQ (reference sequence). Trimming left V 2 bases short and J 6 bases short, with 8 bases between. This entry belongs to a study of blood T cell repertoires in COVID-19.

This receptor was identified in a man aged 40-50 years with active or convalescent COVID-19. The rearrangement joins TRBV7-9 to TRBJ2-1; no clear D gene. Specimen: peripheral blood. The CDR3 sequence: CASSLNSLNEQFF. The CDR3 DNA is TGTGCCAGCAGCTTAAATTCTCTCAATGAGCAGTTCTTC.